Below, 28 T cell receptor beta chains from the same sample are listed, as sequenced in a study of tumour-infiltrating T cells in Burkitt lymphoma. The table came from immunoSEQ multiplex PCR; TCRdb's copy has only in-frame clones and leaves some out. This sample yields around 4,500 clones, of which around 25% are seen a single time; about 28% belongs to the top ten. The specimen sequenced was tumor tissue. The receptors were sampled from a human donor with diffuse large B-cell lymphoma.

CDR3 DNA: TGTGCCAGCAGCTTAGCGGGGGAATCCTACAATGAGCAGTTCTTC. This codes for CASSLAGESYNEQFF. The chain links TRBV7-9 to TRBJ2-1, with D tentatively TRBD1 or TRBD2 (5 bases each). CDR1 is SEHNR and CDR2 is FQNEAQ in the germline V gene (reference sequence). The CDR3 is made up of 15 amino acids. V lost 0 bases to trimming and J lost 1 base, with 7 bases between them.

The chain carries TRBV6-5 and TRBJ2-2; TRBD1 matches 11 bases. CDR3 length: 15 amino acids. CDR1 and CDR2 (germline): MNHEY, SVGAGI. The V gene end was trimmed by 6 bases and the J gene end by 5 bases; junction bases not matched to a gene: 5. The CDR3 loop is CASRKDRGRTGELFF. In nucleotides, the CDR3 is TGTGCCAGCAGGAAGGACAGGGGGCGAACCGGGGAGCTGTTTTTT.

The V and J genes are TRBV18 and TRBJ2-5; D uncertain. The CDR3 sequence is 12 residues long. V lost 5 bases and J 2 bases, leaving 6 bases between the germline ends. The germline gives CDR1 KGHSH, CDR2 LQKENI. In nucleotides, the CDR3 is TGTGCCAGCTCAGGCCAGCAAGAGACCCAGTACTTC. It yields the protein CASSGQQETQYF.

The table lists this clone with a few counts. V gene TRBV7-2 combines with J gene TRBJ2-5; D gene uncertain. This CDR3 is 12 amino acids long. V lost 3 bases and J 3 bases, leaving 5 bases between the germline ends. Germline values: CDR1 SGHTA, CDR2 FQGNSA. Here the CDR3 DNA reads TGTGCCAGCAGCTTCCGGAAAGAGACCCAGTACTTC. Encoded protein: CASSFRKETQYF.

V is TRBV10-3 and J is TRBJ2-1; the match to TRBD2 covers 13 bases. Germline V gene data show CDR1 as ENHRY and CDR2 as SYGVKD. The CDR3 is 16 amino acids. Germline trimming cut 6 bases from V and 3 bases from J; bases unmatched to any gene: 5. Written as DNA, the CDR3 is TGTGCCATCAGGCATAGGACTAGCGGGAGCTACAATGAGCAGTTCTTC. It is translated as CAIRHRTSGSYNEQFF.

The V and J genes are TRBV27 and TRBJ2-3; 9 bases line up with TRBD2. Germline V gene data show CDR1 as MNHEY and CDR2 as SMNVEV (reference sequence). There are 15 residues in the CDR3. V gave up 6 bases and J gave up 1 base; unmatched junction bases: 5. This CDR3 is CASRLAGAGTDTQYF. The CDR3 DNA reads TGTGCCAGCAGGTTAGCGGGAGCTGGCACAGATACGCAGTATTTT.

The V gene is TRBV7-9, the J gene TRBJ2-5, with D tentatively TRBD2 (6 bases). This CDR3 region has 15 residues. Deletions cut 1 base from V and 4 bases from J, with 13 bases between. The germline gives CDR1 SEHNR, CDR2 FQNEAQ (reference sequence). The CDR3 loop is CASSLVPREAETQYF. DNA of the CDR3: TGTGCCAGCAGCTTAGTTCCAAGGGAGGCAGAGACCCAGTACTTC.

The chain carries TRBV10-3 and TRBJ1-2; no firm D call. The CDR3 is 12 residues long. Germline values: CDR1 ENHRY, CDR2 SYGVKD. Trimming removed 2 bases at V and 2 bases at J, with 3 bases between. CDR3 sequence: CAISEGNYGYTF. Written as DNA, the CDR3 is TGTGCCATCAGTGAGGGAAACTATGGCTACACCTTC.

The DNA for the CDR3 is TGTGCCAGCAGCTTGGGTGATTTCAGGGCCTACGAGCAGTACTTC. This translates into CASSLGDFRAYEQYF. This chain links TRBV5-6 with TRBJ2-7, with a tentative D call TRBD1 (5 bases). The CDR3 totals 15 residues. The ends were cut back, 0 bases at V and 2 bases at J, with 12 bases in the middle. Germline CDR1 is SGHDT and CDR2 is YYEEEE.

The rearrangement joins TRBV2 to TRBJ2-2; no reliable D call. CDR3 length: 14 residues. Trimming took 6 bases from V and 7 from J, leaving 15 bases between them. The V gene's germline CDR1 is SNHLY and CDR2 FYNNEI. The DNA for the CDR3 is TGTGCCAGCAGCTTTGCGGCTACGGGCGGGGAGCTGTTTTTT. This translates into CASSFAATGGELFF.

This clone was seen a handful of times. The V and J genes are TRBV29-1 and TRBJ1-1, with TRBD1 matching over 7 bases. Germline V gene sequence: CDR1 SQVTM, CDR2 ANQGSEA. This CDR3 has 12 residues. The V gene end was trimmed by 6 bases and the J gene end by 3 bases; junction bases not matched to a gene: 4. Here the CDR3 reads CSVPRGYTEAFF. In DNA form, the CDR3 reads TGCAGCGTGCCCAGGGGGTACACTGAAGCTTTCTTT.

This sequence joins TRBV7-9 and TRBJ2-1; TRBD2 matches at 10 bases. With V trimmed by 3 bases and J by 4 bases, 3 bases remained unmatched. The CDR3 runs 15 residues. Germline loops: CDR1 SEHNR, CDR2 FQNEAQ (reference sequence). The CDR3 region is CASSFGTSVYNEQFF. CDR3 bases: TGTGCCAGCAGCTTTGGGACTAGCGTTTACAATGAGCAGTTCTTC.

The V call is TRBV28, the J call TRBJ1-1; D unclear. The germline V and J ends were trimmed by 6 bases and 8 bases, with 10 bases remaining between them. The V gene's germline CDR1 is MDHEN and CDR2 SYDVKM. The CDR3 has 11 amino acids. This chain's CDR3 is CASSHTLEAFF. For the CDR3, the DNA is TGTGCCAGCAGCCACACACTCGAAGCTTTCTTT.

This chain links TRBV11-3 with TRBJ2-1, with TRBD2 identical over 12 bases. The CDR3 spans 16 residues. J gave up 4 bases and V 0 bases, and 1 base lay outside the gene matches. Germline V CDR1 and CDR2: SGHNT, YENEEA. CDR3 loop: CASSLEGTSGYNEQFF. The CDR3, as DNA: TGTGCCAGCAGCTTAGAAGGGACTAGCGGGTACAATGAGCAGTTCTTC.

This clone was found a few times. The CDR3 reads CSVNRDRGETQYF. CDR3 coding DNA: TGCAGCGTTAACAGGGATAGGGGAGAGACCCAGTACTTC. This chain uses TRBV29-1 with TRBJ2-5; possible D gene TRBD1, 6 bases. V lost 5 bases to trimming and J lost 4 bases, with 14 bases between them. The germline V gene encodes CDR1 SQVTM and CDR2 ANQGSEA. The CDR3 consists of 13 residues.

The chain links TRBV30 to TRBJ2-5; D possibly matches TRBD1 or TRBD2 (5 bases each). V lost 0 bases and J 10 bases, leaving 21 bases between the germline ends. CDR1 GTSNPN and CDR2 SVGIG come from the germline V gene (reference sequence). The CDR3 has 15 residues. CDR3: CAWSVYMDIQEGQYF. The CDR3, as DNA: TGTGCCTGGAGTGTATATATGGACATTCAAGAGGGCCAGTACTTC.

This clone was seen a handful of times. The V and J genes are TRBV19 and TRBJ2-7; D perhaps matches TRBD2 (5 bases). Trimming stripped 5 bases from V and 2 bases from J, with 16 bases between. CDR3 length: 15 residues. CDR1 and CDR2 from the germline V gene are LNHDA and SQIVND (reference sequence). CDR3 in amino acids: CASSWAADGTYEQYF. CDR3 DNA sequence: TGTGCCAGTAGTTGGGCAGCGGACGGGACCTACGAGCAGTACTTC.

This clone showed up just a few times. The J gene is TRBJ2-7, the V gene TRBV2; the D gene is possibly TRBD2 (6 bases). Germline V gene lookup returns CDR1 SNHLY and CDR2 FYNNEI. The CDR3 contains 15 residues. The germline V and J ends were trimmed by 6 bases and 5 bases, with 20 bases remaining between them. The CDR3 protein is CASRAVGLPNHEQYF. CDR3 nucleotides: TGTGCCAGCAGAGCCGTGGGACTCCCGAACCACGAGCAGTACTTC. Looking up the rest from reference TRBV2 and TRBJ2-7 gives the full variable domain: EPEVTQTPSHQVTQMGQEVILRCVPISNHLYFYWYRQILGQKVEFLVSFYNNEISEKSEIFDDQFSVERPDGSNFTLKIRSTKLEDSAMYFCASRAVGLPNHEQYFGPGTRLTVT.

The genes are TRBV7-2 and TRBJ2-6, with D perhaps TRBD2 (7 bases). Germline V gene data show CDR1 as SGHTA and CDR2 as FQGNSA. This CDR3 spans 14 amino acids. Trimming pared 10 bases from V and 0 bases from J, leaving 10 bases between. The CDR3 here is CAIGGASGANVLTF. The CDR3 DNA sequence: TGTGCCATTGGGGGGGCCTCTGGGGCCAACGTCCTGACTTTC.

The chain recombines TRBV6-5 with TRBJ2-7; D unresolved. The germline V gene encodes CDR1 MNHEY and CDR2 SVGAGI. Trimming removed 0 bases from V and 6 bases from J, with 9 bases in between. The CDR3 is 13 residues long. The DNA for the CDR3 is TGTGCCAGCAGTTACTCGTGGCTCGGCGAGCAGTACTTC. Amino acid sequence: CASSYSWLGEQYF.

In its sample, this clone was seen a few times. V usage is TRBV7-8 and J usage is TRBJ2-7, with D perhaps TRBD2 (5 bases). Germline V gives CDR1 SGHVS, CDR2 FQNEAQ. The CDR3 is 16 amino acids. Deletions cut 3 bases from V and 4 bases from J, with 19 bases between. The CDR3: CASSLGPTGSVYEQYF. The CDR3 DNA reads as TGTGCCAGCAGCTTGGGTCCCACGGGGTCCGTATACGAGCAGTACTTC.

This clone was picked up a small number of times. The gene calls are TRBV18 and TRBJ1-2; possible D gene TRBD1, 5 bases. Germline loops: CDR1 KGHSH, CDR2 LQKENI. V was trimmed by 5 bases and J by 5 bases, leaving 18 bases between them. The CDR3 runs 15 residues. The CDR3 sequence is CASSLNPTGAYGYTF. CDR3 nucleotides: TGTGCCAGCTCATTAAATCCCACAGGCGCTTATGGCTACACCTTC.

V usage is TRBV28 and J usage is TRBJ1-4; weak D call: TRBD1 (5 bases). Germline lookup yields CDR1 MDHEN and CDR2 SYDVKM. The ends were cut back, 8 bases at V and 6 bases at J, with 19 bases in the middle. This CDR3 is 15 amino acids long. CDR3 nucleotide sequence: TGTGCCAGCGGGGGGGACCCAGGGTCGGATGAAAAACTGTTTTTT. This gives the protein CASGGDPGSDEKLFF.

The rearrangement joins TRBV13 to TRBJ2-5, with D possibly called TRBD1 or TRBD2 (5 bases each). The CDR3 runs to 13 residues. CDR1 is PRHDT and CDR2 is FYEKMQ in the germline V gene (reference sequence). Trimming took 2 bases from V and 5 from J, leaving 9 bases between them. DNA for the CDR3: TGTGCCAGCAGCTTACGGTGGGGGGAGACCCAGTACTTC. It codes for CASSLRWGETQYF.

The chain couples TRBV6-6 to TRBJ1-5; 7 bases are a match to TRBD1. V was clipped by 6 bases and J by 4 bases; unmatched bases: 3. CDR3 length: 13 amino acids. CDR1 and CDR2 from the germline V gene are MNHNY and SVGAGI (reference sequence). The CDR3 here is CASRRDRNQPQHF. As DNA, the CDR3 is TGTGCCAGCAGGAGGGACAGAAATCAGCCCCAGCATTTT.

This clone was counted only a few times. This chain connects TRBV9 to TRBJ2-1, with a possible D match to TRBD2 (7 bases). V was shortened by 0 bases and J by 6 bases, with 22 bases between the two germline ends. Germline V gives CDR1 SGDLS, CDR2 YYNGEE. The CDR3 extends over 18 amino acids. The CDR3: CASSVGKAGGQAFNEQFF. The CDR3 DNA reads TGTGCCAGCAGCGTAGGAAAGGCCGGGGGGCAGGCCTTCAATGAGCAGTTCTTC.

V gene TRBV18 combines with J gene TRBJ2-3, with 9 positions matching TRBD2. Germline assignment: CDR1 KGHSH and CDR2 LQKENI. V shed 7 bases and J 2 bases; nucleotides not matched to a gene: 10. CDR3 length: 16 amino acids. The CDR3 region is CASFSTLAGNTDTQYF. The CDR3 region has the DNA TGTGCCAGCTTCTCGACTCTAGCGGGGAACACAGATACGCAGTATTTT.

This clone has just a few counts. The chain links TRBV29-1 to TRBJ2-7; D might be TRBD1 (6 bases). The CDR3 sequence is 12 residues long. Germline loops: CDR1 SQVTM, CDR2 ANQGSEA. V lost 5 bases to trimming and J lost 3 bases, with 11 bases between them. CDR3: CSVSRQDYEQYF. As DNA, the CDR3 is TGCAGCGTTTCTCGACAGGACTACGAGCAGTACTTC.